The 4 T cell receptor beta chains presented below share a single source sample, sequenced in a study of blood T cell repertoires in COVID-19. Repertoires were generated with immunoSEQ multiplex PCR, while TCRdb's copy carries only in-frame clones and drops some. This repertoire shows approximately 250,000 clones, roughly 90% found once; its top ten account for 0.75% to 1%. Input material: PBMCs or T cells enriched from blood (not recorded which). These receptors were taken from a woman in her 30s who had recovered from COVID-19.

The chain is built from TRBV27 and TRBJ1-2; 9 bases line up with TRBD1. This CDR3 spans 17 amino acids. Per germline, CDR1 MNHEY and CDR2 SMNVEV (reference sequence). The junction had 19 bases not matched to a gene; V was cut back by 6 bases and J by 8 bases. CDR3: CASRAGTGNRGRRGYTF. The CDR3 region has the DNA TGTGCCAGCAGAGCCGGGACAGGGAATCGTGGCCGGCGCGGCTACACCTTC.

This chain uses TRBV11-3 with TRBJ2-3; 10 positions match TRBD2. The CDR3 sequence is 14 residues long. The trim removed 1 base at V and 5 bases at J, leaving 0 bases unmatched. Germline values: CDR1 SGHNT, CDR2 YENEEA. The CDR3 protein is CASSLGLAGDTQYF. The CDR3 bases are TGTGCCAGCAGCTTAGGACTAGCGGGAGATACGCAGTATTTT.

This CDR3 reads CASRSFESGQFF. CDR3 nucleotide sequence: TGTGCCAGCAGATCTTTCGAGTCAGGGCAGTTCTTC. V and J are TRBV11-2 and TRBJ2-1; no clear D. Trimming removed 6 bases from V and 12 bases from J, with 15 bases in between. Germline V gene lookup returns CDR1 SGHAT and CDR2 FQNNGV. The CDR3 is 12 residues long.

CDR3 sequence (DNA): TGTGCCTGGACAGGGAAACATAGCAATCAGCCCCAGCATTTT. Translated: CAWTGKHSNQPQHF. V gene TRBV30 combines with J gene TRBJ1-5, with D possibly being TRBD1 (5 bases). The germline V gene has CDR1 GTSNPN and CDR2 SVGIG (reference sequence). Trimming took off 4 bases at V and 0 bases at J, with 10 bases between the two ends. The CDR3 is 14 amino acids.